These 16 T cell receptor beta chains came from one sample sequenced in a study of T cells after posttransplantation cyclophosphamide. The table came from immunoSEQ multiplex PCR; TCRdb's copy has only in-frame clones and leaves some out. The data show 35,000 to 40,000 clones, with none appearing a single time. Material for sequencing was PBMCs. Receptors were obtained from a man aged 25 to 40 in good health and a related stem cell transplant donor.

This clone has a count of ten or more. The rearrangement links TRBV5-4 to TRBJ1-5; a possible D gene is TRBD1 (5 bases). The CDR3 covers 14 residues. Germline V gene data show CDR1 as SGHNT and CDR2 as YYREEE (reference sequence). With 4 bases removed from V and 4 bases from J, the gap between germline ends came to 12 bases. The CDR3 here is CASSPGPGNQPQHF. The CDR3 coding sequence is TGTGCCAGCAGCCCGGGCCCAGGGAATCAGCCCCAGCATTTT.

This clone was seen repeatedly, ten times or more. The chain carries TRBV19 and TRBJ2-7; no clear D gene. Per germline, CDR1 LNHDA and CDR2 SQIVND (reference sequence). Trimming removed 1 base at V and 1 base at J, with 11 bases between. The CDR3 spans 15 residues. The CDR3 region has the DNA TGTGCCAGTAGTATAGGCAACAGCCCATCCTACGAGCAGTACTTC. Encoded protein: CASSIGNSPSYEQYF.

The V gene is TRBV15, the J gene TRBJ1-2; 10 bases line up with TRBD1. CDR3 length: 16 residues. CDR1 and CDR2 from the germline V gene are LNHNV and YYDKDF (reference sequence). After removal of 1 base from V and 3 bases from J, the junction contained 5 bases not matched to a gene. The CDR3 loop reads CATSRVGTGADYGYTF. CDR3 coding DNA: TGTGCCACCAGCAGAGTTGGGACAGGGGCGGACTATGGCTACACCTTC.

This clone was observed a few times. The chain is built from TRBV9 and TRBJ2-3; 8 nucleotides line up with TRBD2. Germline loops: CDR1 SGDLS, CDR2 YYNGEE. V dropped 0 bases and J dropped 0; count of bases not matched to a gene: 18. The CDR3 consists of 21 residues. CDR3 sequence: CASSVDPGGWAGGSSTDTQYF. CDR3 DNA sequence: TGTGCCAGCAGCGTAGATCCGGGGGGATGGGCGGGAGGATCTAGCACAGATACGCAGTATTTT.

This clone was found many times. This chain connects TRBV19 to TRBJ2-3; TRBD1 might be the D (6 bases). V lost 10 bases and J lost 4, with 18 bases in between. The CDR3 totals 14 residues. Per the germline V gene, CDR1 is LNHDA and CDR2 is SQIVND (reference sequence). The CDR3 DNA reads TGTGCCACCTCCAGGGGCGTCGGCGCAGATACGCAGTATTTT. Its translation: CATSRGVGADTQYF.

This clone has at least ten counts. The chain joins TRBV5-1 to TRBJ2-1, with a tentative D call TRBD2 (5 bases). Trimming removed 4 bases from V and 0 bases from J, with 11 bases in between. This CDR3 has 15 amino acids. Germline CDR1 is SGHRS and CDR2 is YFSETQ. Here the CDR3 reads CASSPQTTSYNEQFF. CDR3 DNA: TGCGCCAGCAGCCCCCAGACTACCTCCTACAATGAGCAGTTCTTC.

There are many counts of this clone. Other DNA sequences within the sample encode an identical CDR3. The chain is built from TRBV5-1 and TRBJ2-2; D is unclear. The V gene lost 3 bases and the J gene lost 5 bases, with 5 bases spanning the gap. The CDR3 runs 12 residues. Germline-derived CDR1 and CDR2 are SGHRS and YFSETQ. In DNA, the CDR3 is TGCGCCAGCAGCTCTAATACCGGGGAGCTGTTTTTT. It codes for CASSSNTGELFF.

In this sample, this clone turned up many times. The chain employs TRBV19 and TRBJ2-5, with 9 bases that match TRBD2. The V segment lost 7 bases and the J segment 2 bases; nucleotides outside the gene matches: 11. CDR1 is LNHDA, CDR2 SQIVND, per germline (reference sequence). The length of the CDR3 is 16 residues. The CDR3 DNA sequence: TGTGCCAGTAAGGAATTTAAGCGGGGGGAACAAGAGACCCAGTACTTC. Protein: CASKEFKRGEQETQYF.

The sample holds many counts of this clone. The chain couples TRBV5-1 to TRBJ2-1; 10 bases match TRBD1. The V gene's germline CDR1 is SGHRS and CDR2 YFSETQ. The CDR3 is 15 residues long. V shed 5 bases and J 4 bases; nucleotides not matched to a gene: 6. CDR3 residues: CASSSTGGRYNEQFF. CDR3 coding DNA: TGCGCCAGCAGTTCGACAGGGGGCCGATACAATGAGCAGTTCTTC. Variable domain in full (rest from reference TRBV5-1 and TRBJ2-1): KAGVTQTPRYLIKTRGQQVTLSCSPISGHRSVSWYQQTPGQGLQFLFEYFSETQRNKGNFPGRFSGRQFSNSRSEMNVSTLELGDSALYLCASSSTGGRYNEQFFGPGTRLTVL.

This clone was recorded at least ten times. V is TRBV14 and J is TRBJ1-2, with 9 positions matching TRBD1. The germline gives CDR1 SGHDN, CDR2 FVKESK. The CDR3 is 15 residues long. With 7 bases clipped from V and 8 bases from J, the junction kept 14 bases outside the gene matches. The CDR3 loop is CASKGSQGANQGYTF. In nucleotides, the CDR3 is TGTGCCAGCAAGGGGTCACAGGGGGCGAATCAAGGCTACACCTTC.

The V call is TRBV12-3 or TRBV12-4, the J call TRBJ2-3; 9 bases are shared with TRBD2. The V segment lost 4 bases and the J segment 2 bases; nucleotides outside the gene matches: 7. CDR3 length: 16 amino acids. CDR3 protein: CASSWLSGGLTDTQYF. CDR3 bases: TGTGCCAGCAGTTGGCTTAGCGGGGGCCTCACAGATACGCAGTATTTT.

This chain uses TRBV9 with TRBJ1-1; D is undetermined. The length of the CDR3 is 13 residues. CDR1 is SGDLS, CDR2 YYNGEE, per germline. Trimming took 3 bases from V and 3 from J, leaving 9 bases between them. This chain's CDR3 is CASSAFRDTEAFF. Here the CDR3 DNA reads TGTGCCAGCAGCGCCTTTCGGGACACTGAAGCTTTCTTT.

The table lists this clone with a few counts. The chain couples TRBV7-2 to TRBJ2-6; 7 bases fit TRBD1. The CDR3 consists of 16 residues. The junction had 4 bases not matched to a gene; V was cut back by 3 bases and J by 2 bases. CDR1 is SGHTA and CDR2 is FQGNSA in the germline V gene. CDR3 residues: CASSFQTGAGANVLTF. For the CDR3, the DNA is TGTGCCAGCAGCTTTCAAACAGGGGCTGGGGCCAACGTCCTGACTTTC.

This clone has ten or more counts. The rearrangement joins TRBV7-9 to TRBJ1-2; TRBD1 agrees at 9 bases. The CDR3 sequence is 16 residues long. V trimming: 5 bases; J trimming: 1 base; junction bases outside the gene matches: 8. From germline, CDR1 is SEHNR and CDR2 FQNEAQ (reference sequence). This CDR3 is CASSQGQGKFNYGYTF. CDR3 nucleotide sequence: TGTGCCAGCAGCCAGGGACAGGGTAAATTTAACTATGGCTACACCTTC.

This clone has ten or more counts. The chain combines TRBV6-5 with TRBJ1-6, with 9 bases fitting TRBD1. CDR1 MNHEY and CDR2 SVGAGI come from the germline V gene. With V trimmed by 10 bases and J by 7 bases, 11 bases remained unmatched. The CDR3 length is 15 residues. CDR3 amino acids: CATQENRGQNSPLHF. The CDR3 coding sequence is TGTGCCACCCAGGAAAACAGGGGGCAAAATTCACCCCTCCACTTT.

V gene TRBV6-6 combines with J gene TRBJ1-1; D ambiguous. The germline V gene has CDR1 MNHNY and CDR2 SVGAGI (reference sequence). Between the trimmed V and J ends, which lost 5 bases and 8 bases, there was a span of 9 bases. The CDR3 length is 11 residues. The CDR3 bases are TGTGCCAGCAGTCGAGAGCGCGAAGCTTTCTTT. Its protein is CASSREREAFF.